This T cell receptor beta chain originates from a study of cytomegalovirus exposure and HLA in healthy donors. General study results and limits: Based on reports, TCR beta sequences accurately predicted HLA-A and HLA-B alleles for most subjects. Beyond CMV serostatus, there was no information to go on about immune exposure. High sensitivity and specificity were reportedly achieved when the classifier diagnosed cytomegalovirus status.

This cohort consisted of healthy bone marrow donors. A remark on this clone: Its target is not known.

The PCR used 60 Vbeta and 13 Jbeta primers. Only in-frame clones appear in the TCRdb table, and some are missing; sequencing was by immunoSEQ multiplex PCR. The table for this sample gives about 50,000 clones. CDR3 length: 17 amino acids. Germline CDR1 and CDR2: MRHNA and SNTAGT. V lost 4 bases, J lost 1 base, and 8 bases stayed unmatched. The sequence derives from a woman aged 55-70 years in good health and CMV-seropositive. V usage is TRBV6-4 and J usage is TRBJ2-3; 10 nucleotides agree with TRBD2. The sample was PBMCs. This CDR3 reads CASSVSPSGGGTDTQYF. The CDR3, as DNA: TGTGCCAGCAGTGTATCGCCCAGCGGGGGGGGCACAGATACGCAGTATTTT.